This T cell receptor beta chain comes out of a study of human T cells and chemical hapten exposure. This sample's time point: pre-sensitization, week 0. As to treatment: therapeutic diphenylcyclopropenone sensitization with weekly scalp DPC. One entry per CDR3 protein, called by TCRdb with MiXCR from the RACE reads. The sample has under 300,000 distinct CDR3 sequences, about 9% seen once. Germline V gene data show CDR1 as SGHTA and CDR2 as FQGNSA. CDR3 length equals 13 residues. Trimming removed 2 bases at V and 6 bases at J, with 10 bases between. This chain joins TRBV7-2 and TRBJ2-5, with D perhaps matching TRBD1 (5 bases). The clonotype was recovered from a woman aged 40 to 50 with alopecia areata. Some clones in this sample may be carry-over from other donors' samples. Sequenced material: whole blood, taken in connection with sensitization to the hapten diphenylcyclopropenone (DPC). In DNA, the CDR3 is TGTGCCAGCAGCTTATATACAGGCCAGACCCAGTACTTC. This gives the protein CASSLYTGQTQYF.